The clone carrying this T cell receptor (beta chain) showed up many times. Antigen: not known. The data were obtained in a study of T-cell reconstitution after alpha-beta-depleted transplantation in children. Points from the study as a whole: When one year had passed after transplant, most T-cell counts and diversity came from newly produced T cells. Expanded graft clones numbering several hundred reportedly gave rise to alpha-beta T cells about two months after transplant. Surviving recipient T cells and intrathymic progenitors accounted for some patients' high TCRbeta diversity at day 60.

Construction of the TCRbeta library involved unique molecular identifiers. MiXCR, applied by TCRdb to the PCR reads, yields one record per CDR3 protein. The sample includes 550,000 to 800,000 distinct CDR3 sequences, about an eighth of them seen just once. Germline V gene sequence: CDR1 DFQATT, CDR2 SNEGSKA (reference sequence). The CDR3 covers 11 residues. V was pared by 6 bases and J by 2 bases, with 8 bases between. The clonotype comes from a girl aged 2 to 10 with congenital amegakaryocytic thrombocytopenia, due to receive a stem cell transplant. Material: PBMCs, obtained before TCRalphabeta/CD19-depleted stem cell transplant. This sequence joins TRBV20-1 and TRBJ2-7, with D unclear. Here the CDR3 DNA reads TGCAGTGCGACCACAACCTACGAGCAGTACTTC. It yields the protein CSATTTYEQYF.